Listed here are 4 T cell receptor beta chains from one sample, sequenced in a study of a mutant IDH1 vaccine in newly diagnosed glioma. Clones were sequenced by immunoSEQ multiplex PCR, and TCRdb holds only the in-frame ones, with some missing. The sample consists of tens of thousands of clones, more than 75% of them appearing once. The time point is: week 35, safety follow-up. A single vaccine dose contained 300 ug of mutant IDH1 20-mer peptide, and topical imiquimod was used with it. These receptors' antigens are unknown. Sequences were derived from PBMCs, sampled from a glioma patient whose treatment included an IDH1 peptide vaccine. The origin of the receptors is a woman aged 40-49 years with glioma.

V and J are TRBV5-4 and TRBJ2-1, with a possible D match to TRBD2 (6 bases). Looked up from germline, CDR1 is SGHNT and CDR2 is YYREEE (reference sequence). This CDR3 contains 17 residues. V lost 0 bases and J lost 2, with 15 bases in between. Here the CDR3 reads CASSLVLAWDTYNEQFF. DNA for the CDR3: TGTGCCAGCAGCTTGGTGCTAGCGTGGGATACCTACAATGAGCAGTTCTTC. Supplemented by reference TRBV5-4 and TRBJ2-1, the full variable domain reads ETGVTQSPTHLIKTRGQQVTLRCSSQSGHNTVSWYQQALGQGPQFIFQYYREEENGRGNFPPRFSGLQFPNYSSELNVNALELDDSALYLCASSLVLAWDTYNEQFFGPGTRLTVL.

J is TRBJ2-3 and V is TRBV19, with TRBD2 matching 9 bases. With V trimmed by 7 bases and J by 5 bases, 7 bases remained unmatched. Germline-derived CDR1 and CDR2 are LNHDA and SQIVND (reference sequence). This CDR3 has 14 residues. Here the CDR3 DNA reads TGTGCCAGTAATCCTAGCGGGGCCTTAGATACGCAGTATTTT. It translates to CASNPSGALDTQYF.

The chain couples TRBV4-1 to TRBJ1-1, with a possible D match to TRBD1 (6 bases). Deletions cut 6 bases from V and 5 bases from J, with 22 bases between. Germline values: CDR1 MGHRA, CDR2 YSYEKL. The CDR3 has 16 residues. Here the CDR3 DNA reads TGCGCCAGCAGTGAGACACCCACCCAGGGGTTGACTGAAGCTTTCTTT. It specifies CASSETPTQGLTEAFF.

The CDR3 DNA reads TGTGCCAGCTCGCCATACGTGGGCGAGCAGTACTTC. Translating it yields CASSPYVGEQYF. V and J are TRBV18 and TRBJ2-7; D gene uncertain. This CDR3 has 12 amino acids. The V gene's germline CDR1 is KGHSH and CDR2 LQKENI. The V gene lost 6 bases and the J gene lost 6 bases, with 12 bases spanning the gap.